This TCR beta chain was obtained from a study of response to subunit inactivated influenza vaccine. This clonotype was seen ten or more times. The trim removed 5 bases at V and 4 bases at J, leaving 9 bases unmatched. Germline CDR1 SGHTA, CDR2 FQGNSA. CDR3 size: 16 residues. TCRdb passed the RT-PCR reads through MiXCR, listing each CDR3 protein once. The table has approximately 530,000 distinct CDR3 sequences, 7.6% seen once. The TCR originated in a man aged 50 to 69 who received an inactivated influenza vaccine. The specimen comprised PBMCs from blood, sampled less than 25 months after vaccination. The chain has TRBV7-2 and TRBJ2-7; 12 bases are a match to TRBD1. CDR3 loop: CASSHPGTGGGYEQYF. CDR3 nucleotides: TGTGCCAGCAGCCACCCAGGGACAGGGGGCGGGTACGAGCAGTACTTC.